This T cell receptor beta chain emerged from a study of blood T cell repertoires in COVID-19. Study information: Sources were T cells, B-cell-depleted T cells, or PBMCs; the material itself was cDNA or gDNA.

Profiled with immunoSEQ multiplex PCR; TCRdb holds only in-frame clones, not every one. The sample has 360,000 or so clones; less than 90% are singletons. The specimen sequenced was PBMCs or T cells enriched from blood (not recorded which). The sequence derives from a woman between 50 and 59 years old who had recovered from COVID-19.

CDR3 DNA: TGTGCCAGTAGTAACGCAGGACAGGGCTATAATTCACCCCTCCACTTT. It encodes CASSNAGQGYNSPLHF. This chain links TRBV19 with TRBJ1-6, with TRBD1 identical over 8 bases. Germline CDR1 and CDR2: LNHDA and SQIVND (reference sequence). V lost 4 bases to trimming and J lost 3 bases; unmatched junction nucleotides: 5. The CDR3 runs 16 residues.